This TCR beta chain comes out of a study of response to subunit inactivated influenza vaccine. This clonotype was picked up a small number of times. The antigen is not known. Broader study findings: The authors offered the suggestion that each seasonal influenza vaccination recruits few new T cells.

Each CDR3 protein is one row after TCRdb ran MiXCR on the RT-PCR reads. The data hold 530,000 or so distinct CDR3 sequences, with around 11% observed a single time. The CDR3 is 14 amino acids. V lost 6 bases and J lost 5, with 15 bases in between. The chain is built from TRBV12-3 or TRBV12-4 and TRBJ2-3; D tentatively fits TRBD1 or TRBD2 (5 bases each). The sample in question was PBMCs from blood, obtained on the day of vaccination. The sequence was obtained from a man aged 45-65 years who received an inactivated influenza vaccine. The CDR3 DNA is TGTGCCAGCAGCCTGGGACCCCTGGTAGATACGCAGTATTTT. It yields the protein CASSLGPLVDTQYF.